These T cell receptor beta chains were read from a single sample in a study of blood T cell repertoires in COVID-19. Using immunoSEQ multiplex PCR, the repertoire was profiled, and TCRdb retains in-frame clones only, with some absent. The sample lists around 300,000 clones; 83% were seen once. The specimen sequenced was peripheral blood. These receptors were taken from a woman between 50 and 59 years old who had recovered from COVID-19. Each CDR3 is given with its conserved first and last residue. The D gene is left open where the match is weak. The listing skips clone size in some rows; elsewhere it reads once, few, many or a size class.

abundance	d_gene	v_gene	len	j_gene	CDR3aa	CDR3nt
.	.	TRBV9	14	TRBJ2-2	CASSVDQNTGELFF	TGTGCCAGCAGCGTAGATCAGAACACCGGGGAGCTGTTTTTT
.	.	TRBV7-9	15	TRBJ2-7	CASSLSGEHTYEQYF	TGTGCCAGCAGCCTATCGGGGGAACATACCTACGAGCAGTACTTC
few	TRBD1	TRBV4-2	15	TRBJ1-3	CASSQGTGTGNTIYF	TGTGCCAGCAGCCAAGGGACAGGGACGGGAAACACCATATATTTT
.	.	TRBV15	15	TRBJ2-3	CATSREGRYTDTQYF	TGTGCCACCAGCAGAGAGGGCAGATACACAGATACGCAGTATTTT
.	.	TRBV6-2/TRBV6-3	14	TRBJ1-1	CASSVGGRNTEAFF	TGTGCCAGCAGTGTAGGAGGGAGGAACACTGAAGCTTTCTTT
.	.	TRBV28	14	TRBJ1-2	CASTPTTGYSGYTF	TGTGCCAGCACCCCGACGACCGGATACAGTGGCTACACCTTC
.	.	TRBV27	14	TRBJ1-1	CASSPQAIGNEAFF	TGTGCCAGCAGTCCCCAGGCGATCGGAAATGAAGCTTTCTTT
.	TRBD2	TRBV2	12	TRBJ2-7	CAGSPSGYEQYF	TGTGCCGGCAGTCCTAGCGGCTACGAGCAGTACTTC
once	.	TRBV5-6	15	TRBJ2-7	CASSLMSAGSNEQYF	TGTGCCAGCAGCTTGATGTCAGCCGGGAGCAACGAGCAGTACTTC
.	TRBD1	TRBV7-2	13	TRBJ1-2	CASSLQGAHGYTF	TGTGCCAGCAGCTTACAGGGGGCCCATGGCTACACCTTC
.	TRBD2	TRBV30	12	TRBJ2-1	CAWSASGNEQFF	TGTGCCTGGAGCGCTAGCGGGAATGAGCAGTTCTTC
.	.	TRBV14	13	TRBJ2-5	CASSPRVRETQYF	TGTGCCAGCAGCCCACGGGTTCGGGAGACCCAGTACTTC
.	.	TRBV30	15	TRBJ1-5	CAWSVRTVGNQPQHF	TGTGCCTGGAGTGTACGGACAGTAGGGAATCAGCCCCAGCATTTT
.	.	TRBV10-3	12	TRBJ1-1	CAISPEYTEAFF	TGTGCCATCAGCCCTGAGTACACTGAAGCTTTCTTT
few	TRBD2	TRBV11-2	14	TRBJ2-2	CASSSRLASGELFF	TGTGCCAGCAGCTCTCGACTAGCTTCAGGGGAGCTGTTTTTT
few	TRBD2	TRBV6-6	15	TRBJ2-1	CASSPGTRTVNEQFF	TGTGCCAGCTCCCCAGGGACTAGGACAGTCAATGAGCAGTTCTTC
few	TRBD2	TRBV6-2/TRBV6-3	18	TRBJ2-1	CASSYPTSGRPRYNEQFF	TGTGCCAGCAGTTACCCGACTAGCGGGAGGCCCCGGTACAATGAGCAGTTCTTC
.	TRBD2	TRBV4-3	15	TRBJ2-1	CASSQLAGEGNEQFF	TGCGCCAGCAGCCAATTAGCGGGAGAGGGAAATGAGCAGTTCTTC
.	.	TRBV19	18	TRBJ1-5	CASSPGLRRSYRRQPQHF	TGTGCCAGTAGTCCCGGGTTGAGGAGGTCCTATAGGCGCCAGCCCCAGCATTTT
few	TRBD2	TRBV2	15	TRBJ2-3	CASSGSGISTDTQYF	TGTGCCAGCAGCGGAAGCGGGATTAGCACAGATACGCAGTATTTT
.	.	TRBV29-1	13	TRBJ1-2	CSVARTAPYGYTF	TGCAGCGTGGCCAGGACAGCCCCTTACGGCTACACCTTC
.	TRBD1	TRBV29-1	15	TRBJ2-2	CSVERQGVGSGELFF	TGCAGCGTTGAGAGACAGGGGGTAGGGTCCGGGGAGCTGTTTTTT
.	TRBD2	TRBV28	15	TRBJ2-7	CASITNGGTGYEQYF	TGTGCCAGCATCACAAACGGGGGGACCGGCTACGAGCAGTACTTC
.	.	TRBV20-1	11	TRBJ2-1	CSANRVFEQFF	TGCAGTGCTAACAGGGTGTTTGAGCAGTTCTTC
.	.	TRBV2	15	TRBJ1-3	CASSQRGTTGNTIYF	TGTGCCAGCAGTCAGAGGGGGACAACTGGAAACACCATATATTTT
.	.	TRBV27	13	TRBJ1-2	CASSLSQGRGYTF	TGTGCCAGCAGTTTATCCCAGGGTCGTGGCTACACCTTC
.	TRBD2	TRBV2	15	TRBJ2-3	CASRKLAGGPNTQYF	TGTGCCAGCAGAAAACTAGCGGGAGGGCCAAATACGCAGTATTTT
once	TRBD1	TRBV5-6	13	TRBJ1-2	CASSFDRVDGYTF	TGTGCCAGCAGCTTTGACAGGGTGGATGGCTACACCTTC
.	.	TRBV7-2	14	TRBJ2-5	CASSLGVTGETQYF	TGTGCCAGCAGCTTAGGGGTGACGGGAGAGACCCAGTACTTC
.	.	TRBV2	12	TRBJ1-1	CASTQGNTEAFF	TGTGCCAGCACGCAGGGGAACACTGAAGCTTTCTTT
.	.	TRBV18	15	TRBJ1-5	CASSPNEGGNQPQHF	TGTGCCAGCTCACCGAACGAGGGGGGCAATCAGCCCCAGCATTTT
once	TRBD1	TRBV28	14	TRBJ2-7	CAISKGRGLYEQYF	TGTGCCATCAGCAAGGGCAGGGGGCTATACGAGCAGTACTTC
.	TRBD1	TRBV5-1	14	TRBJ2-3	CASSPQGVQDTQYF	TGCGCCAGCAGCCCCCAGGGGGTCCAAGATACGCAGTATTTT
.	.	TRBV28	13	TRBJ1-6	CASSPGPTSPLHF	TGTGCCAGTTCTCCGGGTCCTACTTCACCCCTCCACTTT
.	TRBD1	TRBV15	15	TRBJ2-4	CATSRATGAKNIQYF	TGTGCCACCAGCAGAGCGACAGGGGCCAAAAACATTCAGTACTTC
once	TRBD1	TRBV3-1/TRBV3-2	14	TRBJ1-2	CASSQGQGAYGYTF	TGTGCCAGCAGCCAAGGACAGGGGGCCTATGGCTACACCTTC
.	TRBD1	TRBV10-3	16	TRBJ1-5	CAISDPLGQGNQPQHF	TGTGCCATCAGTGACCCCCTTGGACAGGGAAATCAGCCCCAGCATTTT
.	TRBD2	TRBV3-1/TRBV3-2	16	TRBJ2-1	CASSPASSGGAYEQFF	TGTGCCAGCAGCCCCGCCTCTAGCGGGGGGGCATATGAGCAGTTCTTC
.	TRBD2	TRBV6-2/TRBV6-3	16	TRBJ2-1	CASSYSGAGGYNEQFF	TGTGCCAGCAGTTACTCGGGGGCGGGAGGGTACAATGAGCAGTTCTTC
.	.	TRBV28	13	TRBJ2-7	CASMNREPYEQYF	TGTGCCAGCATGAACAGGGAGCCCTACGAGCAGTACTTC
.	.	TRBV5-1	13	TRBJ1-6	CASSLERNSPLHF	TGCGCCAGCAGCTTGGAGCGGAATTCACCCCTCCACTTT